This T cell receptor (beta chain) stems from a study of blood T cells in healthy people across ages. About the research overall: Roughly one uniquely barcoded beta molecule per two T cells was captured. Study conclusions and caveats: Changes in expanded clonotypes were possibly confounded, as the CMV status of donors was unknown.

Sample donors were healthy Caucasian individuals that came from Russia, aged about 6 to 95. In this sample, this clonotype turned up many times. No antigen is known for it. Together with a sample-barcoded 5' primer, a J-beta primer mix was included in a second PCR lasting about 7 to 11 cycles. TCRdb reanalysed the 5' RACE reads using MiXCR and keeps one entry per CDR3 protein. The repertoire has about 650,000 distinct CDR3 sequences, 32% of them found once; the top ten carry approximately 15%. Germline CDR1 reads SGHTA; CDR2 reads FQGTGA. This CDR3 has 17 amino acids. V was clipped by 0 bases and J by 5 bases; unmatched bases: 11.

What was sequenced was blood. The rearrangement uses TRBV7-3 and TRBJ2-7, with TRBD1 matching 9 bases. This sequence originates from a woman over 75 in good health. The chain's CDR3 is CASSLTPAGQGFDEQYF. CDR3 sequence (DNA): TGTGCCAGCAGCTTAACGCCAGCCGGACAGGGGTTTGACGAGCAGTACTTC.